This T cell receptor beta chain originates from a study of blood T cell repertoires in COVID-19. After removal of 4 bases from V and 3 bases from J, the junction contained 9 bases not matched to a gene. Germline-derived CDR1 and CDR2 are MGHRA and YSYEKL. The length of the CDR3 is 16 residues. Source study methods: Reference gene primer amplification gave nucleated cell count estimates. Clones were sequenced by immunoSEQ multiplex PCR, and TCRdb holds only the in-frame ones, with some missing. D and trimming come from the DNA, and the V and J calls and clone size come from that table. Of around 45,000 clones in the sample, 65% to 85% were seen once.

Source material: peripheral blood. The chain combines TRBV4-1 with TRBJ1-1; TRBD1 aligns across 9 bases. This TCR came from a man older than 75 in a cohort sampled during active COVID-19. CDR3 DNA sequence: TGCGCCAGCAGCCCGGGACAGGGACGCGCAGACACTGAAGCTTTCTTT. Protein: CASSPGQGRADTEAFF.